The 27 T cell receptor beta chains below were found in one sample sequenced in a study of blood T cell repertoires in COVID-19. Generated by immunoSEQ multiplex PCR, the TCRdb table keeps only in-frame clones and is missing some. The sample lists almost 250,000 clones, more than 85% seen once, with approximately 1.5% in the top ten. The specimen was PBMCs or T cells enriched from blood (not recorded which). These TCRs come from a woman aged 50 to 60 who had recovered from COVID-19.

Here the CDR3 reads CAIRDGQGGEKLFF. CDR3 in DNA: TGTGCCATCAGGGATGGACAGGGTGGTGAAAAACTGTTTTTT. V usage is TRBV10-3 and J usage is TRBJ1-4, with 8 bases that match TRBD1. Germline values: CDR1 ENHRY, CDR2 SYGVKD. The CDR3 covers 14 residues. The V and J ends lost 6 bases and 7 bases, in that order; junction bases with no gene match: 7.

The J gene is TRBJ1-6, the V gene TRBV9, with 7 bases lining up with TRBD1. Germline V lookup: CDR1 SGDLS, CDR2 YYNGEE. The CDR3 extends over 15 amino acids. With 0 bases clipped from V and 6 bases from J, the junction kept 3 bases outside the gene matches. The CDR3 nucleotides are TGTGCCAGCAGCGTAGGGGACAGACGTAATTCACCCCTCCACTTT. This encodes CASSVGDRRNSPLHF.

V gene TRBV5-1 combines with J gene TRBJ2-2, with a possible D match to TRBD2 (6 bases). Germline values: CDR1 SGHRS, CDR2 YFSETQ. The CDR3 is 15 residues long. The V and J ends lost 5 bases and 2 bases respectively, with 13 bases between them. CDR3 sequence (DNA): TGCGCCAGCAGTGAGGGAGGAAGAAACACCGGGGAGCTGTTTTTT. Translating gives CASSEGGRNTGELFF.

Only a few counts were recorded for this clone. The V call is TRBV4-1, the J call TRBJ1-5, with D unresolved. The CDR3 extends over 14 amino acids. V was clipped by 1 base and J by 2 bases, with 6 bases between them. Germline V CDR1 and CDR2: MGHRA, YSYEKL. In DNA, the CDR3 is TGCGCCAGCAGCCAAGGTCCAGGCAATCAGCCCCAGCATTTT. Translation gives CASSQGPGNQPQHF.

This rearrangement joins TRBV10-3 to TRBJ2-7; 12 bases line up with TRBD1. This CDR3 has 15 residues. CDR1 ENHRY and CDR2 SYGVKD come from the germline V gene. V shed 4 bases and J 6 bases; nucleotides not matched to a gene: 7. The DNA for the CDR3 is TGTGCCATCAGTGTCTCCGGGACAGGGGGCTCCGAGCAGTACTTC. It specifies CAISVSGTGGSEQYF.

The chain is built from TRBV6-5 and TRBJ2-2; D is unresolved. The CDR3 has 12 residues. Looked up from germline, CDR1 is MNHEY and CDR2 is SVGAGI. V was shortened by 4 bases and J by 6 bases, with 6 bases between the two germline ends. CDR3 nucleotides: TGTGCCAGCAGTTGGCTAGCCGGGGAGCTGTTTTTT. Residues: CASSWLAGELFF.

The table lists this clone with a count of one. The chain uses TRBV21-1 and TRBJ2-3; no check of the table's D call, TRBD2, against the DNA was made. TRBV21-1 is a pseudogene segment. CDR3 length equals 14 residues. This CDR3 reads CANEETYCTDTQYF. The CDR3 nucleotides read TGTGCCAACGAGGAGACGTATTGCACAGATACGCAGTATTTT.

The chain recombines TRBV9 with TRBJ2-2, with D perhaps matching TRBD2 (6 bases). The CDR3 runs to 15 residues. Germline CDR1 is SGDLS and CDR2 is YYNGEE. Deletions cut 3 bases from V and 5 bases from J, with 14 bases between. The CDR3 loop is CASSDRLVNTGELFF. The CDR3 region has the DNA TGTGCCAGCAGCGACAGACTAGTTAATACCGGGGAGCTGTTTTTT.

The rearrangement uses TRBV3-1 (or the pseudogene TRBV3-2) and TRBJ1-1; possibly TRBD1 for D (5 bases). The V end was cut by 6 bases, the J end by 6 bases, with 17 bases between. The CDR3 runs 14 residues. The V gene's germline CDR1 is LGHDT and CDR2 YNNKEL (reference sequence). CDR3 DNA sequence: TGTGCCAGCAGACCCAATACAGGTACAGCTGAAGCTTTCTTT. Residues: CASRPNTGTAEAFF.

The chain couples TRBV6-5 to TRBJ2-6; D is perhaps TRBD2 (5 bases). The CDR3 is made up of 15 amino acids. Trimming stripped 6 bases from V and 4 bases from J, with 13 bases between. Germline CDR1 is MNHEY and CDR2 is SVGAGI. CDR3 nucleotide sequence: TGTGCCAGCAGGGCCTCGGACTCCGGGGCCAACGTCCTGACTTTC. It is translated as CASRASDSGANVLTF.

To note about this clone: Other nucleotide sequences in the sample specify the same CDR3. The V gene is TRBV5-1, the J gene TRBJ2-3; TRBD1 matches at 7 bases. Germline V gene data show CDR1 as SGHRS and CDR2 as YFSETQ. The CDR3 spans 13 residues. V was clipped by 4 bases and J by 3 bases; unmatched bases: 2. The CDR3 reads CASSPGQTDTQYF. As DNA, the CDR3 is TGCGCCAGCAGCCCGGGACAGACAGATACGCAGTATTTT. The full variable domain, completed using reference TRBV5-1 and TRBJ2-3, is KAGVTQTPRYLIKTRGQQVTLSCSPISGHRSVSWYQQTPGQGLQFLFEYFSETQRNKGNFPGRFSGRQFSNSRSEMNVSTLELGDSALYLCASSPGQTDTQYFGPGTRLTVL.

The chain employs TRBV6-2 or TRBV6-3 and TRBJ2-5; 7 bases match TRBD1. The CDR3 is 16 residues long. Germline CDR1 reads MNHEY; CDR2 reads SVGEGT. V was pared by 0 bases and J by 4 bases, with 8 bases of the junction left unmatched. CDR3 nucleotides: TGTGCCAGCAGTTACTCCCCGACAGGGATGGCAGAGACCCAGTACTTC. It encodes CASSYSPTGMAETQYF.

This clone came up once. The V gene is TRBV2, the J gene TRBJ1-6; no clear D. The CDR3 extends over 12 amino acids. The germline V and J ends were trimmed by 5 bases and 14 bases, with 13 bases remaining between them. CDR1 is SNHLY and CDR2 is FYNNEI in the germline V gene. The CDR3 DNA sequence: TGTGCCAGCAGTCCAGATGTTGTATCCCTCCACTTT. Its protein product is CASSPDVVSLHF.

This clone was picked up a small number of times. The chain joins TRBV21-1 to TRBJ2-3; TRBD2 is the table's D call, not checked against the DNA. TRBV21-1 is flagged as a pseudogene. The CDR3 consists of 18 residues. CDR3: CASSKAREQSGVADTQYF. In nucleotides, the CDR3 is TGTGCCAGCAGCAAAGCGAGGGAGCAGTCGGGGGTCGCAGATACGCAGTATTTT.

This clone was detected only once. The chain combines TRBV28 with TRBJ1-2; 8 positions match TRBD1. This CDR3 contains 13 residues. J was trimmed by 12 bases and V by 6 bases; bases with no gene match: 12. From germline, CDR1 is MDHEN and CDR2 SYDVKM. In nucleotides, the CDR3 is TGTGCCAGCAGGCCTCAGGGGGCGGGGGTTGACACCTTC. It specifies CASRPQGAGVDTF.

The chain has TRBV12-5 and TRBJ2-2; 14 positions match TRBD2. The CDR3 extends over 18 amino acids. Germline-derived CDR1 and CDR2 are LGHNT and FRNRAP. V shed 2 bases and J 6 bases; nucleotides not matched to a gene: 8. The CDR3 loop reads CASGLFGTSGSLPGELFF. In DNA, the CDR3 is TGTGCTAGTGGTTTGTTTGGGACTAGCGGGAGCTTACCCGGGGAGCTGTTTTTT.

The DNA for the CDR3 is TGTGCCAGCTCACCACCGACAGGGGGCATCGGTGAGCAGTTCTTC. Translating it yields CASSPPTGGIGEQFF. The V and J genes are TRBV18 and TRBJ2-1; 10 positions agree with TRBD1. V shed 0 bases, J shed 9 bases, and the junction held 5 bases outside the gene matches. The CDR3 spans 15 residues. The germline V gene has CDR1 KGHSH and CDR2 LQKENI.

V is TRBV27 and J is TRBJ1-2, with D maybe TRBD1 (5 bases). Looked up from germline, CDR1 is MNHEY and CDR2 is SMNVEV (reference sequence). The CDR3 is made up of 13 amino acids. V lost 4 bases and J lost 1, with 7 bases in between. The CDR3 DNA reads as TGTGCCAGCAGTTATCAGGGTAACTATGGCTACACCTTC. It is translated as CASSYQGNYGYTF.

Turning to this clone: The CDR3 carries no conserved terminal phenylalanine or tryptophan, so it likely arises from a read error. No DNA is shown, since the ends of the CDR3 on it are uncertain; the CDR3 is the one TCRdb lists. The rearrangement joins TRBV7-2 to TRBJ2-7; the DNA was not compared with TRBD1, the D call given in the table. The V gene's germline CDR1 is SGHTA and CDR2 FQGNSA. The CDR3 sequence runs 11 residues, both termini included. The CDR3 sequence: CASSAERDRGG.

This rearrangement joins TRBV30 to TRBJ1-6, with D tentatively TRBD1 (6 bases). Trimming pared 4 bases from V and 10 bases from J, leaving 11 bases between. Germline-derived CDR1 and CDR2 are GTSNPN and SVGIG (reference sequence). This CDR3 has 12 amino acids. In DNA, the CDR3 is TGTGCCTGGAACAGAGGACAGTCACCCCTCCACTTT. Amino acid sequence: CAWNRGQSPLHF.

The V call is TRBV21-1, the J call TRBJ1-5. TRBV21-1 is a pseudogene segment. CDR3 length: 15 residues. The CDR3 protein is CASSKLNVVNQPQHF. Written as DNA, the CDR3 is TGTGCCAGCAGCAAACTTAACGTAGTAAATCAGCCCCAGCATTTT.

DNA for the CDR3: TGTGCCAGCAGTATGCAGGAGGATCAGCCCCAGCATTTT. It translates to CASSMQEDQPQHF. The chain joins TRBV12-3 or TRBV12-4 to TRBJ1-5; D is uncertain. This CDR3 is 13 amino acids long. Trimming pared 5 bases from V and 5 bases from J, leaving 10 bases between.

The V call is TRBV6-2 or TRBV6-3, the J call TRBJ2-5, with 9 bases identical to TRBD2. The junction had 13 bases not matched to a gene; V was cut back by 6 bases and J by 5 bases. The CDR3 is 16 amino acids. Per germline, CDR1 MNHEY and CDR2 SVGEGT. The CDR3 nucleotides are TGTGCCAGCAGCCGGCCGCGGGGGGGGCCGGGGGAGACCCAGTACTTC. Its translation: CASSRPRGGPGETQYF.

The chain recombines TRBV27 with TRBJ2-3; 10 positions agree with TRBD2. CDR1 is MNHEY, CDR2 SMNVEV, per germline (reference sequence). The junction had 8 bases not matched to a gene; V was cut back by 8 bases and J by 0 bases. The CDR3 totals 16 residues. CDR3 region: CASARLAGDSTDTQYF. The CDR3 DNA sequence: TGTGCCAGCGCCAGGCTAGCGGGAGATAGCACAGATACGCAGTATTTT.

This clone was recorded only once. The chain couples TRBV28 to TRBJ1-2; D might be TRBD1 (6 bases). CDR1 is MDHEN, CDR2 SYDVKM, per germline. The CDR3 is made up of 13 amino acids. V lost 6 bases and J 4 bases, leaving 12 bases between the germline ends. CDR3: CASRGGRSYGYTF. CDR3 nucleotide sequence: TGTGCCAGCAGGGGGGGGCGGTCCTATGGCTACACCTTC.

The genes are TRBV7-8 and TRBJ2-7; D remains ambiguous. The V end was cut by 0 bases, the J end by 7 bases, with 22 bases between. Germline V lookup: CDR1 SGHVS, CDR2 FQNEAQ. The CDR3 covers 17 residues. The CDR3 DNA reads TGTGCCAGCAGCTTAGCCCCGAATAGAATGATCCTACGAGAGCAGTACTTC. This codes for CASSLAPNRMILREQYF.

The table lists this clone with a few counts. The V and J genes are TRBV30 and TRBJ1-1, with TRBD1 matching 8 bases. V trimming: 3 bases; J trimming: 3 bases; junction bases outside the gene matches: 3. The germline gives CDR1 GTSNPN, CDR2 SVGIG (reference sequence). This CDR3 contains 13 residues. CDR3 bases: TGTGCCTGGAGGGACAGGGCGTACACTGAAGCTTTCTTT. Its protein product is CAWRDRAYTEAFF.